What follows are 10 T cell receptor beta chains derived from one specimen sequenced in a study of patients and donors after allogeneic stem cell transplantation. TCRdb called the RT-PCR reads again in MiXCR, with one record for every CDR3 protein. Of 84,000 or so distinct CDR3 sequences detected, around 49% appear once; the ten largest clones hold roughly 64%. The specimen was blood, either unsorted or a sorted T cell fraction (not recorded which). Receptors were obtained from a human donor who was either an allogeneic HSCT recipient or a stem cell or donor lymphocyte infusion donor (not recorded which). It is not recorded whose cells these are; they may come from a transplant donor.

The chain joins TRBV7-9 to TRBJ1-2; D remains ambiguous. Germline V gene lookup returns CDR1 SEHNR and CDR2 FQNEAQ (reference sequence). The V gene lost 4 bases and the J gene lost 11 bases, with 14 bases spanning the gap. The CDR3 is 12 amino acids. DNA of the CDR3: TGTGCCAGCAGCTCTCCACACAACATATACACCTTC. It yields the protein CASSSPHNIYTF.

This chain joins TRBV7-9 and TRBJ1-1; TRBD1 matches 10 bases. CDR3 length equals 18 residues. V shed 5 bases, J shed 4 bases, and the junction held 16 bases outside the gene matches. CDR1 is SEHNR and CDR2 is FQNEAQ in the germline V gene (reference sequence). The CDR3 here is CASSTGTGVVVGSTEAFF. CDR3 coding DNA: TGTGCCAGCAGCACCGGGACAGGGGTGGTTGTAGGGAGCACTGAAGCTTTCTTT.

This clonotype was counted a few times. The chain employs TRBV12-3 or TRBV12-4 and TRBJ1-1; no clear D. This CDR3 spans 13 amino acids. V lost 5 bases and J lost 5, with 12 bases in between. In nucleotides, the CDR3 is TGTGCCAGCAGTGCACCCCGTTATACTGAAGCTTTCTTT. As protein: CASSAPRYTEAFF.

This sequence joins TRBV7-2 and TRBJ1-1; D gene unclear. V lost 4 bases to trimming and J lost 0 bases, with 12 bases between them. CDR3 length equals 15 residues. Germline CDR1 SGHTA, CDR2 FQGNSA. CDR3 in DNA: TGTGCCAGCAGCTCCGGCCGGGTTATGAACACTGAAGCTTTCTTT. As protein: CASSSGRVMNTEAFF.

The V and J genes are TRBV4-3 and TRBJ1-2; D might be TRBD1 (5 bases). Trimming took 0 bases from V and 3 from J, leaving 8 bases between them. The length of the CDR3 is 14 residues. Germline-derived CDR1 and CDR2 are LGHNA and YSLEER. The DNA of the CDR3 is TGCGCCAGCAGCCAAGAACTGGGGCACTATGGCTACACCTTC. It translates to CASSQELGHYGYTF.

The chain couples TRBV4-1 to TRBJ1-5, with 7 bases aligning to TRBD1. The CDR3 totals 15 residues. CDR1 is MGHRA and CDR2 is YSYEKL in the germline V gene. J gave up 7 bases and V 4 bases, and 10 bases lay outside the gene matches. CDR3 sequence: CASSPGQPRGQPQHF. CDR3 in DNA: TGCGCCAGCAGCCCGGGACAGCCTCGGGGCCAGCCCCAGCATTTT.

The chain has TRBV20-1 and TRBJ1-1, with D maybe TRBD1 (6 bases). V lost 3 bases and J 11 bases, leaving 16 bases between the germline ends. This CDR3 is built from 12 residues. CDR1 is DFQATT and CDR2 is SNEGSKA in the germline V gene (reference sequence). The CDR3 region has the DNA TGCAGTGCTAGGATCTACAGGGAAAGGGCTTTCTTT. This sequence encodes CSARIYRERAFF.

The rearrangement uses TRBV12-3 or TRBV12-4 and TRBJ2-1; D is uncertain. Trimming shortened V by 4 bases and J by 6 bases, and 7 bases separated the two germline ends. CDR3 length equals 12 residues. CDR3 coding DNA: TGTGCCAGCAGTTCAGTAACCAATGAGCAGTTCTTC. The encoded protein is CASSSVTNEQFF.

V gene TRBV29-1 combines with J gene TRBJ1-2, with D unresolved. The germline V gene has CDR1 SQVTM and CDR2 ANQGSEA. CDR3 length: 13 amino acids. Between the trimmed V and J ends, which lost 7 bases and 2 bases, there was a span of 14 bases. The CDR3 protein is CSARNRPNYGYTF. The CDR3 coding sequence is TGCAGCGCCAGAAATAGGCCAAACTATGGCTACACCTTC.

The rearrangement uses TRBV6-5 and TRBJ1-1; D ambiguous. This CDR3 region has 16 residues. The germline V and J ends were trimmed by 2 bases and 3 bases, with 16 bases remaining between them. CDR1 is MNHEY and CDR2 is SVGAGI in the germline V gene. The CDR3 reads CASSYLAVRGHTEAFF. The CDR3, as DNA: TGTGCCAGCAGTTACCTGGCGGTCCGCGGGCACACTGAAGCTTTCTTT.